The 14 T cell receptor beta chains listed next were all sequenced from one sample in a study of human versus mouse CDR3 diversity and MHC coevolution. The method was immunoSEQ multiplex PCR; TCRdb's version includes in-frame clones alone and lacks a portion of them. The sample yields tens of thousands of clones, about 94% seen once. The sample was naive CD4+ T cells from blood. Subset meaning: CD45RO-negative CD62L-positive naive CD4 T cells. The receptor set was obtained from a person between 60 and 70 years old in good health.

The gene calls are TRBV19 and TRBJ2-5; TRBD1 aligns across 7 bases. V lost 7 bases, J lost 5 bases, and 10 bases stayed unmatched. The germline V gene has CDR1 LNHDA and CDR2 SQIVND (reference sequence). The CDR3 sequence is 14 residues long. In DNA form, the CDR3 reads TGTGCCAGTAAAGGGGGCCAGCCGAGGGAGACCCAGTACTTC. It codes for CASKGGQPRETQYF.

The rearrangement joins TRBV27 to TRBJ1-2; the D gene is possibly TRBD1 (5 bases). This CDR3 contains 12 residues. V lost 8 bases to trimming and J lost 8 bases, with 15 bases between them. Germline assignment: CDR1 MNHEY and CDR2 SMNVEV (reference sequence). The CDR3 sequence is CASRAGWGGYTF. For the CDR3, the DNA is TGTGCCAGCCGGGCGGGGTGGGGCGGCTACACCTTC.

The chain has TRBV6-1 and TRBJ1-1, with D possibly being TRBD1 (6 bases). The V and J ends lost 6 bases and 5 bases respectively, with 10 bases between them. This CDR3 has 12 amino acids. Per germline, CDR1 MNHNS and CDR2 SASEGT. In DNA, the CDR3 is TGTGCCAGCAGGCGAGGGGGTACTGAAGCTTTCTTT. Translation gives CASRRGGTEAFF.

CDR3 sequence: CASSYGQGGEKLFF. CDR3 sequence (DNA): TGTGCCAGCAGTTACGGGCAGGGGGGTGAAAAACTGTTTTTT. V gene TRBV6-5 combines with J gene TRBJ1-4, with 7 bases fitting TRBD1. CDR1 MNHEY and CDR2 SVGAGI come from the germline V gene. The CDR3 has 14 amino acids. With V trimmed by 2 bases and J by 7 bases, 4 bases remained unmatched.

As DNA, the CDR3 is TGTGCCAGCAGTTTATCAGCAGCTCCAGGGGTCTACGAGCAGTACTTC. Amino acids: CASSLSAAPGVYEQYF. The J gene is TRBJ2-5, the V gene TRBV27; the D gene is possibly TRBD1 (6 bases). The J call could be wrong; TRBJ2-7 is a better fit for the DNA end. The CDR3 consists of 16 residues. Germline V CDR1 and CDR2: MNHEY, SMNVEV (reference sequence).

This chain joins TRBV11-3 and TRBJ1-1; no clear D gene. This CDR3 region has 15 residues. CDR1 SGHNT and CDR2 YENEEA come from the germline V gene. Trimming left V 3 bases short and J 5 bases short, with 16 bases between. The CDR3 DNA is TGTGCCAGCAGCTTTAGTCCCCCCGCTTCAACTGAAGCTTTCTTT. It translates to CASSFSPPASTEAFF.

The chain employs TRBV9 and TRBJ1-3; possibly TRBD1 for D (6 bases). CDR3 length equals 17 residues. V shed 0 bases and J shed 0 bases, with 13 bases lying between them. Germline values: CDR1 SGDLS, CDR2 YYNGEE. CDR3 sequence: CASSVVGGQSSGNTIYF. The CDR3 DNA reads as TGTGCCAGCAGCGTAGTAGGCGGACAGAGCTCTGGAAACACCATATATTTT.

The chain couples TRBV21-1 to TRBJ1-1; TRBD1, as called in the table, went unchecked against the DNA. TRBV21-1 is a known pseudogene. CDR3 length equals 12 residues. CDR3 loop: CASSPAGSEAFF. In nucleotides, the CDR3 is TGTGCCAGCAGCCCGGCAGGATCTGAAGCTTTCTTT.

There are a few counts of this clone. Written as DNA, the CDR3 is TGTGCCATCAGTGAGTCCGGACAGGGTAAAGCCATTAATCAGCCCCAGCATTTT. This translates into CAISESGQGKAINQPQHF. This chain uses TRBV10-3 with TRBJ1-5, with 8 bases identical to TRBD1. This CDR3 has 18 residues. The germline V gene encodes CDR1 ENHRY and CDR2 SYGVKD. Germline trimming cut 0 bases from V and 4 bases from J; bases unmatched to any gene: 11.

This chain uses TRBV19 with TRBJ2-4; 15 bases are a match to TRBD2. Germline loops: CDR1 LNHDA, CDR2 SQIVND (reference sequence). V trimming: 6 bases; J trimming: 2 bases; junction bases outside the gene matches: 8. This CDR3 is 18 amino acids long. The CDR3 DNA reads TGTGCCAGTAGCGTCCCGGGACTAGCGGGAGGTCCCAAAAACATTCAGTACTTC. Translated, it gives CASSVPGLAGGPKNIQYF.

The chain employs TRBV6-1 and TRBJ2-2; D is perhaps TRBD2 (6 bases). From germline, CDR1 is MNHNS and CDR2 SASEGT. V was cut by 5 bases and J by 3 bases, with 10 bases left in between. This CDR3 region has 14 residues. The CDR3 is CASSREFDTGELFF. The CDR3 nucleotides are TGTGCCAGCAGTCGGGAGTTCGACACCGGGGAGCTGTTTTTT.

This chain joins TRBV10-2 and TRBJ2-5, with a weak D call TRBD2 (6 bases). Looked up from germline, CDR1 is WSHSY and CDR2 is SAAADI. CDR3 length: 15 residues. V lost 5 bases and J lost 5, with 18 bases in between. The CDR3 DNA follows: TGCGCCAGCAGTAGGACGGGAGTGAATGTGGAGACCCAGTACTTC. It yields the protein CASSRTGVNVETQYF.

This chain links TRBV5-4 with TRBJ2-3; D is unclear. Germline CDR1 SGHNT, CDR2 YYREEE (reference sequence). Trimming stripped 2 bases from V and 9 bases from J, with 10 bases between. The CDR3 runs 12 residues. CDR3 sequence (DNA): TGTGCCAGCAGCTTCCCCCTTGGCACGCAGTATTTT. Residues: CASSFPLGTQYF.

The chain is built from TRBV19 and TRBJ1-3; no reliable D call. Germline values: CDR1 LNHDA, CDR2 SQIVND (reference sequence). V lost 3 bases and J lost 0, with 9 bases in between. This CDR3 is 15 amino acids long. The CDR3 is CASSILHGSGNTIYF. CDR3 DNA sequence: TGTGCCAGTAGTATTTTGCACGGCTCTGGAAACACCATATATTTT.